What follows describes a single T cell receptor beta chain. These data originate in a study of blood T cell repertoires in COVID-19. Study-level information: The samples span acute and convalescent COVID-19 from the United States, Italy and Spain. From T cells, B-cell-depleted T cells, or PBMCs came the material, which was cDNA or gDNA.

Authors' methods: From reference gene primer amplification, estimates of nucleated cell counts were derived. Assay used: immunoSEQ multiplex PCR; TCRdb lists only in-frame clones, some missing. V and J calls and clone size come straight from that table; D and trimming were deduced from the DNA. The sample contains 200,000 to 250,000 clones, roughly 88% of which appear only once. The germline V gene encodes CDR1 KGHSH and CDR2 LQKENI. This CDR3 spans 15 amino acids. V was cut by 0 bases and J by 6 bases, with 11 bases left in between. The TCR originated in a man older than 75 with acute or convalescent COVID-19. Sequencing was performed on peripheral blood. This chain connects TRBV18 to TRBJ2-2; D unclear. This CDR3 is CASSPPARGAGELFF. In nucleotides, the CDR3 is TGTGCCAGCTCACCACCGGCACGAGGCGCCGGGGAGCTGTTTTTT. Supplemented by reference TRBV18 and TRBJ2-2, the full variable domain reads NAGVMQNPRHLVRRRGQEARLRCSPMKGHSHVYWYRQLPEEGLKFMVYLQKENIIDESGMPKERFSAEFPKEGPSILRIQQVVRGDSAAYFCASSPPARGAGELFFGEGSRLTVL.